The source of this T cell receptor beta chain is a study of blood T cell repertoires in COVID-19. Across the study: From T cells, B-cell-depleted T cells, or PBMCs came the material, which was cDNA or gDNA.

The CDR3 has 13 residues. The germline V gene encodes CDR1 SQVTM and CDR2 ANQGSEA. V trimming: 8 bases; J trimming: 4 bases; junction bases outside the gene matches: 8. The table came from immunoSEQ multiplex PCR; TCRdb's copy has only in-frame clones and leaves some out. The repertoire consists of a few hundred thousand clones, with about 90% occurring once and the leading ten covering 1.5% to 2%. This clone came up once. The source is a woman aged 30 to 39 with COVID-19, enrolled during active disease. The sequenced sample was peripheral blood. The chain combines TRBV29-1 with TRBJ2-3, with 8 nucleotides matching TRBD2. The CDR3 spells CSTVAGRADTQYF. In nucleotides, the CDR3 is TGCAGCACGGTAGCGGGGCGGGCAGATACGCAGTATTTT.